These 26 T cell receptor beta chains originate from one sample sequenced in a study of graft-versus-host responses after intestinal transplantation (dated by TCRdb to the early 2020s). In light of the paper, this sample's time point label describes: cells obtained before transplantation from donor or recipient. Preparation of the library involved the immunoSEQ multiplex PCR assay. Imported from immuneACCESS, the table was reduced by TCRdb to in-frame sequences with V and J called. These copies leave out some clones; in studies compared against another copy, an unresolved V gene accounts for under half, and the cause of the remainder is not known. The sample data list more than 95,000 clones, and 90% of these were observed just once. Over 0.15% of the sample is taken by the ten largest. No antigen has been identified for these receptors. The source was unstimulated CD4+ T cells sorted from spleen or lymph node cells, collected before intestinal transplant. These receptors were taken from a human donor who received an intestinal transplant.

The chain carries TRBV5-6 and TRBJ2-2, with 10 bases matching TRBD1. Germline V gives CDR1 SGHDT, CDR2 YYEEEE. V gave up 4 bases and J gave up 4 bases; unmatched junction bases: 4. CDR3 length equals 15 residues. In DNA, the CDR3 is TGTGCCAGCAGCGTGGACAGGGGGTTCACCGGGGAGCTGTTTTTT. Translated, it gives CASSVDRGFTGELFF.

V usage is TRBV28 and J usage is TRBJ1-1; 7 bases agree with TRBD1. CDR1 is MDHEN, CDR2 SYDVKM, per germline. V dropped 4 bases and J dropped 0; count of bases not matched to a gene: 8. The CDR3 length is 16 residues. CDR3 region: CASSWGDRVMNTEAFF. CDR3 sequence (DNA): TGTGCCAGCAGTTGGGGTGACAGGGTCATGAACACTGAAGCTTTCTTT.

This clone was counted a single time. This sequence joins TRBV4-1 and TRBJ2-1, with TRBD2 matching over 7 bases. V was pared by 0 bases and J by 8 bases, with 10 bases of the junction left unmatched. Germline CDR1 is MGHRA and CDR2 is YSYEKL. This CDR3 has 16 residues. CDR3 nucleotides: TGCGCCAGCAGCCAAGATCTGGGCGGGAGCCCATATGAGCAGTTCTTC. Protein sequence: CASSQDLGGSPYEQFF.

The chain employs TRBV30 and TRBJ1-3; 7 bases agree with TRBD1. The CDR3 covers 15 residues. The V and J ends lost 6 bases and 0 bases, in that order; junction bases with no gene match: 8. In germline, CDR1 is GTSNPN, CDR2 SVGIG (reference sequence). CDR3 nucleotide sequence: TGTGCCTGCAGGATGACAGGGCGCTCTGGAAACACCATATATTTT. Amino acids: CACRMTGRSGNTIYF.

The chain carries TRBV29-1 and TRBJ2-1, with 8 positions matching TRBD2. In germline, CDR1 is SQVTM, CDR2 ANQGSEA. V gave up 6 bases and J gave up 5 bases; unmatched junction bases: 9. The CDR3 extends over 14 amino acids. DNA for the CDR3: TGCAGCGTCTTTAGCGGGGTCTGGGACAATGAGCAGTTCTTC. Its translation: CSVFSGVWDNEQFF.

This clone was found a few times. This sequence joins TRBV5-6 and TRBJ2-2; D unclear. Looked up from germline, CDR1 is SGHDT and CDR2 is YYEEEE. The V end lost 1 base, the J end lost 3 bases, and 7 bases lay between the germline ends. This CDR3 has 14 residues. CDR3 DNA sequence: TGTGCCAGCAGCTTGTTAAGCTACACCGGGGAGCTGTTTTTT. The encoded protein is CASSLLSYTGELFF.

This clone appeared once. The CDR3 nucleotides read TGTGCCAGCAGCCAACCCCGGGGGACCACAGATACGCAGTATTTT. Residues: CASSQPRGTTDTQYF. The chain is built from TRBV7-2 and TRBJ2-3, with D tentatively TRBD2 (6 bases). The V and J ends lost 5 bases and 2 bases respectively, with 14 bases between them. The CDR3 has 15 residues. Germline lookup yields CDR1 SGHTA and CDR2 FQGNSA.

The chain has TRBV2 and TRBJ2-7; a possible D gene is TRBD2 (6 bases). The germline gives CDR1 SNHLY, CDR2 FYNNEI. Deletions cut 1 base from V and 1 base from J, with 14 bases between. CDR3 size: 16 residues. The CDR3: CASSEVAATGSYEQYF. CDR3 DNA: TGTGCCAGCAGTGAAGTAGCGGCGACCGGGTCCTACGAGCAGTACTTC.

The chain links TRBV30 to TRBJ1-1; D is possibly TRBD1 (5 bases). V dropped 6 bases and J dropped 1 base, with 21 bases sitting between them. The CDR3 has 16 residues. CDR1 and CDR2 (germline): GTSNPN, SVGIG (reference sequence). The CDR3 is CACTYGQGRENTEAFF. Here the CDR3 DNA reads TGTGCCTGCACATATGGTCAGGGAAGGGAGAACACTGAAGCTTTCTTT.

This chain connects TRBV15 to TRBJ1-1; D gene ambiguous. The CDR3 length is 15 residues. Germline V gives CDR1 LNHNV, CDR2 YYDKDF (reference sequence). The V end lost 2 bases, the J end lost 4 bases, and 14 bases lay between the germline ends. The CDR3 protein is CATSRRENRGTEAFF. In DNA form, the CDR3 reads TGTGCCACCAGCAGAAGGGAGAATCGCGGCACTGAAGCTTTCTTT.

The genes are TRBV27 and TRBJ2-7, with D maybe TRBD2 (5 bases). Looked up from germline, CDR1 is MNHEY and CDR2 is SMNVEV (reference sequence). Trimming cost V 5 bases and J 0 bases, with 14 bases left between them. The CDR3 has 15 amino acids. CDR3 amino acids: CASSPGFPISYEQYF. CDR3 bases: TGTGCCAGCAGTCCGGGATTTCCTATCTCCTACGAGCAGTACTTC.

The chain has TRBV5-4 and TRBJ1-1; possibly TRBD1 for D (6 bases). The CDR3 spans 14 residues. V was trimmed by 4 bases and J by 6 bases, leaving 16 bases between them. Germline CDR1 is SGHNT and CDR2 is YYREEE (reference sequence). In DNA form, the CDR3 reads TGTGCCAGCAGCCCTAAATTACAGGGATCTGAAGCTTTCTTT. Translating it yields CASSPKLQGSEAFF.

The chain combines TRBV25-1 with TRBJ2-3; no reliable D call. CDR3 length: 14 amino acids. V lost 8 bases and J 1 base, leaving 13 bases between the germline ends. Germline values: CDR1 MGHDK, CDR2 SYGVNS. CDR3 sequence: CASSDWFGTDTQYF. The CDR3 DNA reads TGTGCCAGCTCTGACTGGTTCGGCACAGATACGCAGTATTTT.

This clone was detected a few times. The rearrangement uses TRBV30 and TRBJ1-1, with 9 bases aligning to TRBD1. CDR1 is GTSNPN, CDR2 SVGIG, per germline (reference sequence). V shed 3 bases and J 6 bases; nucleotides not matched to a gene: 8. The CDR3 totals 14 residues. The CDR3 nucleotides read TGTGCCTGGAGACTGCTAGACAGGGGGGCTGAAGCTTTCTTT. Protein product: CAWRLLDRGAEAFF.

The CDR3 DNA reads TGTGCCAGCAGCCCTAGCGGCCTCGGGACCCAGTACTTC. Its translation: CASSPSGLGTQYF. This chain links TRBV7-3 with TRBJ2-5; 7 bases map to TRBD2. V lost 5 bases and J lost 7; bases outside the gene matches: 7. The germline gives CDR1 SGHTA, CDR2 FQGTGA. The CDR3 runs to 13 residues.

V is TRBV10-3 and J is TRBJ1-2, with D hard to call. V dropped 5 bases and J dropped 8 bases, with 18 bases sitting between them. Germline values: CDR1 ENHRY, CDR2 SYGVKD. The CDR3 runs to 14 residues. For the CDR3, the DNA is TGTGCCATCAGTTCTGGTCTCGAGGGAGGCGGCTACACCTTC. Encoded protein: CAISSGLEGGGYTF.

The gene calls are TRBV27 and TRBJ2-3; 10 nucleotides match TRBD2. Trimming cost V 8 bases and J 4 bases; bases outside gene matches: 9. Germline V gives CDR1 MNHEY, CDR2 SMNVEV (reference sequence). The CDR3 is 15 residues long. The CDR3 sequence: CASWKSGRGADTQYF. The DNA of the CDR3 is TGTGCCAGCTGGAAGAGCGGGAGGGGCGCAGATACGCAGTATTTT.

In its sample, this clone was seen a few times. This rearrangement joins TRBV6-1 to TRBJ1-1; 9 nucleotides line up with TRBD1. Per the germline V gene, CDR1 is MNHNS and CDR2 is SASEGT. The CDR3 spans 15 residues. J gave up 0 bases and V 9 bases, and 8 bases lay outside the gene matches. CDR3 nucleotides: TGTGCCAGTGCGCGACAGGGGGAATTGAACACTGAAGCTTTCTTT. This translates into CASARQGELNTEAFF.

The genes are TRBV7-2 and TRBJ2-5; 8 bases match TRBD2. This CDR3 has 16 amino acids. J gave up 4 bases and V 0 bases, and 7 bases lay outside the gene matches. Germline V gives CDR1 SGHTA, CDR2 FQGNSA. This CDR3 reads CASSLAPGLAGETQYF. The CDR3 nucleotides are TGTGCCAGCAGCTTAGCCCCTGGACTAGCAGGAGAGACCCAGTACTTC. The whole variable domain, filled in from reference TRBV7-2 and TRBJ2-5, reads GAGVSQSPSNKVTEKGKDVELRCDPISGHTALYWYRQSLGQGLEFLIYFQGNSAPDKSGLPSDRFSAERTGGSVSTLTIQRTQQEDSAVYLCASSLAPGLAGETQYFGPGTRLLVL.

This clone was seen just once. The CDR3 nucleotides are TGTGCCAGCACCCGAATACCAGGGGATTACGAGCAGTACTTC. This encodes CASTRIPGDYEQYF. V usage is TRBV7-8 and J usage is TRBJ2-7; possibly TRBD1 for D (6 bases). The CDR3 consists of 14 residues. The V end was cut by 7 bases, the J end by 4 bases, with 17 bases between. The germline gives CDR1 SGHVS, CDR2 FQNEAQ.

V and J are TRBV10-2 and TRBJ1-1; no clear D gene. Trimming removed 8 bases from V and 4 bases from J, with 17 bases in between. CDR3 length equals 14 residues. Looked up from germline, CDR1 is WSHSY and CDR2 is SAAADI. The CDR3 sequence is CASQEGSIGTEAFF. The CDR3 DNA is TGCGCCAGCCAGGAAGGGAGCATCGGCACTGAAGCTTTCTTT.

This rearrangement joins TRBV27 to TRBJ2-1, with 11 bases lining up with TRBD2. CDR1 is MNHEY, CDR2 SMNVEV, per germline (reference sequence). V trimming: 1 base; J trimming: 4 bases; junction bases outside the gene matches: 0. This CDR3 spans 15 amino acids. The CDR3: CASSLWTSGYNEQFF. DNA of the CDR3: TGTGCCAGCAGTTTATGGACTAGCGGGTACAATGAGCAGTTCTTC.

The chain has TRBV28 and TRBJ2-7; 8 bases map to TRBD1. The length of the CDR3 is 16 residues. The V segment lost 3 bases and the J segment 4 bases; nucleotides outside the gene matches: 11. Germline V gene lookup returns CDR1 MDHEN and CDR2 SYDVKM. The CDR3 loop is CASSFRGTGGLYEQYF. CDR3 nucleotides: TGTGCCAGCAGTTTCAGGGGAACAGGGGGTCTGTACGAGCAGTACTTC.

The V call is TRBV11-3, the J call TRBJ2-2; D gene ambiguous. This CDR3 contains 13 residues. Germline V lookup: CDR1 SGHNT, CDR2 YENEEA. V dropped 2 bases and J dropped 9 bases, with 10 bases sitting between them. CDR3 sequence (DNA): TGTGCCAGCAGCTTATACCCTACCCGGGAGCTGTTTTTT. Translation gives CASSLYPTRELFF.

The chain is built from TRBV4-1 and TRBJ2-2, with a tentative D call TRBD2 (5 bases). The CDR3 covers 15 residues. Looked up from germline, CDR1 is MGHRA and CDR2 is YSYEKL. V lost 4 bases and J 1 base, leaving 10 bases between the germline ends. As DNA, the CDR3 is TGCGCCAGCAGCCCCCGAGGGCTGAACACCGGGGAGCTGTTTTTT. Protein sequence: CASSPRGLNTGELFF.

The V call is TRBV6-4, the J call TRBJ2-3; D may be TRBD2 (5 bases). Trimming left V 6 bases short and J 4 bases short, with 11 bases between. In germline, CDR1 is MRHNA, CDR2 SNTAGT. The CDR3 covers 13 residues. The CDR3 region has the DNA TGTGCCAGCAGCCGCCGGGGATCAGATACGCAGTATTTT. Encoded protein: CASSRRGSDTQYF.